The 29 T cell receptor beta chains in this list originate from one sample, sequenced in a study of memory CD4+ T cells and cytomegalovirus serostatus. This table comes from immunoSEQ multiplex PCR, and its TCRdb copy is limited to in-frame clones, with some not included. The repertoire holds about 50,000 clones, with over 75% as singletons. Single viable CD3+CD4+CD8-CD45RO+ cells were sorted as the memory CD4+ T cells. The sample was memory CD4+ T cells from blood. These receptors came from an adult in good health and CMV-seronegative.

The rearrangement joins TRBV7-9 to TRBJ2-7, with D unclear. The germline V and J ends were trimmed by 2 bases and 3 bases, with 14 bases remaining between them. In germline, CDR1 is SEHNR, CDR2 FQNEAQ (reference sequence). This CDR3 comprises 15 residues. Here the CDR3 DNA reads TGTGCCAGCAGCTTATCTAGGGAAGTAGTCTACGAGCAGTACTTC. This translates into CASSLSREVVYEQYF.

The chain has TRBV10-3 and TRBJ2-3, with D tentatively TRBD1 (5 bases). CDR1 ENHRY and CDR2 SYGVKD come from the germline V gene. This CDR3 has 14 amino acids. Trimming removed 4 bases from V and 2 bases from J, with 10 bases in between. The CDR3 DNA reads as TGTGCCATCAGTGTTTCGGACACCACAGATACGCAGTATTTT. Translating it yields CAISVSDTTDTQYF.

This chain joins TRBV9 and TRBJ1-1; D not certain. Looked up from germline, CDR1 is SGDLS and CDR2 is YYNGEE. The V end was cut by 0 bases, the J end by 3 bases, with 12 bases between. The CDR3 has 15 amino acids. The CDR3 spells CASSVDGLKDTEAFF. The CDR3 DNA sequence: TGTGCCAGCAGCGTAGATGGTTTGAAAGACACTGAAGCTTTCTTT.

The rearrangement uses TRBV9 and TRBJ2-2; no clear D gene. The V gene's germline CDR1 is SGDLS and CDR2 YYNGEE. CDR3 length equals 12 residues. The germline V and J ends were trimmed by 4 bases and 5 bases, with 6 bases remaining between them. The CDR3 DNA is TGTGCCAGCAGCCCCCAGACCGGGGAGCTGTTTTTT. Protein product: CASSPQTGELFF.

V and J are TRBV9 and TRBJ2-4, with D possibly being TRBD1 (5 bases). V was pared by 1 base and J by 4 bases, with 12 bases between. The CDR3 is 15 residues long. CDR1 and CDR2 from the germline V gene are SGDLS and YYNGEE. CDR3 sequence reads: CASSVNPAGKNIQYF. The CDR3, as DNA: TGTGCCAGCAGCGTAAACCCGGCAGGGAAAAACATTCAGTACTTC.

This chain joins TRBV11-2 and TRBJ2-3; the D gene is possibly TRBD1 (6 bases). Per the germline V gene, CDR1 is SGHAT and CDR2 is FQNNGV. Deletions cut 4 bases from V and 6 bases from J, with 11 bases between. This CDR3 has 13 amino acids. As DNA, the CDR3 is TGTGCCAGCAGCTCAACAGGGTTGGATACGCAGTATTTT. Translating it yields CASSSTGLDTQYF.

This clone was seen only once. CDR3 sequence: CASSPYSGGQETQYF. The CDR3 DNA is TGTGCCAGCAGCCCGTATAGCGGGGGGCAAGAGACCCAGTACTTC. The J gene is TRBJ2-5, the V gene TRBV7-6, with 10 bases that match TRBD2. CDR3 length: 15 residues. Trimming removed 5 bases from V and 2 bases from J; junction bases left unmatched: 5. The germline gives CDR1 SGHVS, CDR2 FNYEAQ.

The chain carries TRBV4-2 and TRBJ2-7; D is unclear. V lost 0 bases to trimming and J lost 6 bases, with 12 bases between them. The CDR3 has 14 amino acids. The V gene's germline CDR1 is LGHNA and CDR2 YNFKEQ. This chain's CDR3 is CASSQDPPPSEQYF. CDR3 bases: TGTGCCAGCAGCCAAGATCCCCCCCCCTCCGAGCAGTACTTC.

This clone came up once. The V and J genes are TRBV7-9 and TRBJ1-5; D is uncertain. Per germline, CDR1 SEHNR and CDR2 FQNEAQ (reference sequence). The CDR3 length is 14 residues. Trimming shortened V by 1 base and J by 3 bases, and 7 bases separated the two germline ends. The CDR3 loop reads CASSLGWDNQPQHF. The CDR3 DNA is TGTGCCAGCAGCTTAGGGTGGGACAATCAGCCCCAGCATTTT. The entire variable domain, with the rest obtained from reference TRBV7-9 and TRBJ1-5, is as follows: DTGVSQNPRHKITKRGQNVTFRCDPISEHNRLYWYRQTLGQGPEFLTYFQNEAQLEKSRLLSDRFSAERPKGSFSTLEIQRTEQGDSAMYLCASSLGWDNQPQHFGDGTRLSIL.

The rearrangement links TRBV19 to TRBJ1-5, with D perhaps TRBD1 (5 bases). This CDR3 region has 16 residues. Germline CDR1 and CDR2: LNHDA and SQIVND (reference sequence). V lost 5 bases to trimming and J lost 6 bases, with 20 bases between them. The CDR3 DNA is TGTGCCAGTAGTGATAGGGGCCCCCGGGATGGTCAGCCCCAGCATTTT. It encodes CASSDRGPRDGQPQHF. The full variable domain, completed using reference TRBV19 and TRBJ1-5, is DGGITQSPKYLFRKEGQNVTLSCEQNLNHDAMYWYRQDPGQGLRLIYYSQIVNDFQKGDIAEGYSVSREKKESFPLTVTSAQKNPTAFYLCASSDRGPRDGQPQHFGDGTRLSIL.

This clone was seen a few times. This chain uses TRBV6-1 with TRBJ2-7; D call uncertain. V was pared by 6 bases and J by 0 bases, with 15 bases between. The V gene's germline CDR1 is MNHNS and CDR2 SASEGT. The CDR3 has 15 residues. In DNA form, the CDR3 reads TGTGCCAGCAGGAATGTGGACGGAAGCTCCTACGAGCAGTACTTC. Protein: CASRNVDGSSYEQYF.

This clone was seen just once. V is TRBV13 and J is TRBJ2-5, with 7 bases lining up with TRBD1. The CDR3 sequence is 13 residues long. V lost 5 bases, J lost 3 bases, and 3 bases stayed unmatched. Germline CDR1 reads PRHDT; CDR2 reads FYEKMQ (reference sequence). The DNA for the CDR3 is TGTGCCAGCAGCCCCGGACAGGAAGAGACCCAGTACTTC. Its translation is CASSPGQEETQYF. The whole variable domain, remainder taken from reference TRBV13 and TRBJ2-5, is AAGVIQSPRHLIKEKRETATLKCYPIPRHDTVYWYQQGPGQDPQFLISFYEKMQSDKGSIPDRFSAQQFSDYHSELNMSSLELGDSALYFCASSPGQEETQYFGPGTRLLVL.

The genes are TRBV5-1 and TRBJ2-2; 9 bases align to TRBD1. CDR1 and CDR2 (germline): SGHRS, YFSETQ. CDR3 size: 14 residues. The J segment lost 7 bases and the V segment lost 5 bases, leaving 6 bases of the junction unmatched. In DNA, the CDR3 is TGCGCCAGCAGGCTGGGACAGGGTTACGGGGAGCTGTTTTTT. Protein product: CASRLGQGYGELFF.

The rearrangement links TRBV7-6 to TRBJ2-5; D assignment may be TRBD1 or TRBD2 (7 bases each). Germline V gene sequence: CDR1 SGHVS, CDR2 FNYEAQ. The CDR3 runs 14 residues. Trimming cost V 5 bases and J 4 bases, with 14 bases left between them. In DNA, the CDR3 is TGTGCCAGCAGCCCAGGGGGGGGAGGAGAGACCCAGTACTTC. Residues: CASSPGGGGETQYF.

V gene TRBV11-3 combines with J gene TRBJ1-1; D is perhaps TRBD1 (5 bases). Germline values: CDR1 SGHNT, CDR2 YENEEA. The CDR3 consists of 13 residues. V gave up 2 bases and J gave up 6 bases, with 10 bases separating them. The CDR3: CASSLQGSPEAFF. The CDR3 nucleotides read TGTGCCAGCAGCTTACAGGGAAGTCCTGAAGCTTTCTTT.

This clone came up a few times. V gene TRBV2 combines with J gene TRBJ1-6; 7 bases agree with TRBD1. CDR1 is SNHLY, CDR2 FYNNEI, per germline. With 4 bases clipped from V and 0 bases from J, the junction kept 6 bases outside the gene matches. The CDR3 is 17 amino acids. This CDR3 is CASSGQGGSSYNSPLHF. Written as DNA, the CDR3 is TGTGCCAGCAGTGGACAGGGAGGGAGCTCCTATAATTCACCCCTCCACTTT.

This clone showed up just a few times. The J gene is TRBJ2-1, the V gene TRBV7-2; D call uncertain. Germline V CDR1 and CDR2: SGHTA, FQGNSA. The CDR3 sequence is 14 residues long. The ends were cut back, 5 bases at V and 1 base at J, with 9 bases in the middle. As DNA, the CDR3 is TGTGCCAGCAGCCCGGCCTTTTCCTACAATGAGCAGTTCTTC. Translation gives CASSPAFSYNEQFF.

In this sample, this clone turned up a few times. The chain recombines TRBV5-6 with TRBJ1-2; D is unresolved. The CDR3 loop spans 15 amino acids. Germline CDR1 reads SGHDT; CDR2 reads YYEEEE. V lost 0 bases and J lost 4, with 13 bases in between. The CDR3 sequence: CASSLGFGTLYGYTF. The CDR3 bases are TGTGCCAGCAGCTTGGGATTCGGTACGCTCTATGGCTACACCTTC.

The chain employs TRBV6-1 and TRBJ1-1; D unresolved. This CDR3 is 14 amino acids long. Germline V lookup: CDR1 MNHNS, CDR2 SASEGT. The V end was cut by 1 base, the J end by 5 bases, with 11 bases between. CDR3 nucleotide sequence: TGTGCCAGCAGTGAAGAGGTTCTGGGTACTGAAGCTTTCTTT. It specifies CASSEEVLGTEAFF.

V is TRBV5-6 and J is TRBJ1-2, with a tentative D call TRBD1 (6 bases). V was clipped by 5 bases and J by 3 bases, with 11 bases between them. Germline assignment: CDR1 SGHDT and CDR2 YYEEEE. CDR3 length: 13 amino acids. The CDR3 here is CASRRAGDYGYTF. The CDR3 nucleotides read TGTGCCAGCAGAAGAGCAGGGGACTATGGCTACACCTTC.

The CDR3 here is CASSVGGVTGELFF. The CDR3 coding sequence is TGTGCCAGCAGCGTAGGGGGAGTCACCGGGGAGCTGTTTTTT. The J gene is TRBJ2-2, the V gene TRBV9; D may be TRBD2 (5 bases). Trimming cost V 0 bases and J 4 bases, with 7 bases left between them. This CDR3 is built from 14 residues. CDR1 is SGDLS and CDR2 is YYNGEE in the germline V gene.

This clone has just a few counts. The chain links TRBV5-1 to TRBJ2-7, with TRBD2 as a possible D gene (6 bases). The V and J ends lost 2 bases and 7 bases respectively, with 16 bases between them. CDR1 and CDR2 from the germline V gene are SGHRS and YFSETQ. The CDR3 has 14 residues. CDR3 in amino acids: CASSFSREVQEQYF. CDR3 bases: TGCGCCAGCAGCTTTTCTAGGGAGGTGCAGGAGCAGTACTTC.

In nucleotides, the CDR3 is TGCGCCAGCAGCTTGGAGGGCGGGGAGCTGTTTTTT. It encodes CASSLEGGELFF. The chain has TRBV5-1 and TRBJ2-2; no clear D. Germline V lookup: CDR1 SGHRS, CDR2 YFSETQ. The CDR3 covers 12 residues. V lost 0 bases and J 7 bases, leaving 4 bases between the germline ends.

Worth noting for this clone: The same CDR3 also results from other DNA sequences found in this sample. The chain joins TRBV30 to TRBJ2-6; D unclear. This CDR3 has 12 amino acids. Germline V lookup: CDR1 GTSNPN, CDR2 SVGIG (reference sequence). Trimming removed 2 bases at V and 1 base at J, with 0 bases between. DNA of the CDR3: TGTGCCTGGAGTTCTGGGGCCAACGTCCTGACTTTC. As protein: CAWSSGANVLTF.

By frequency in the sample, this clone is medium-sized (0.01 to 0.1%). V and J are TRBV6-6 and TRBJ2-7; TRBD1 aligns across 8 bases. The CDR3 covers 15 residues. Trimming at V came to 6 bases and at J to 1 base, leaving 8 bases not matched to a gene. The germline V gene has CDR1 MNHNY and CDR2 SVGAGI (reference sequence). Here the CDR3 reads CASRAGTGASYEQYF. Here the CDR3 DNA reads TGTGCCAGCAGAGCCGGGACAGGTGCTTCCTACGAGCAGTACTTC.

This chain links TRBV5-6 with TRBJ2-1, with no clear D. Germline values: CDR1 SGHDT, CDR2 YYEEEE. V lost 0 bases and J lost 9, with 10 bases in between. This CDR3 is built from 13 residues. This CDR3 is CASSLAGHGEQFF. The CDR3 DNA is TGTGCCAGCAGCTTGGCCGGGCACGGTGAGCAGTTCTTC.

The V call is TRBV5-8, the J call TRBJ1-1; 7 nucleotides align to TRBD1. The ends lost 4 bases at V and 9 bases at J; junction bases unmatched: 3. Looked up from germline, CDR1 is SGHTS and CDR2 is YDEGEE. The CDR3 is 11 amino acids. CDR3 sequence: CASSRDSKAFF. The CDR3 nucleotides read TGTGCCAGCAGCCGGGACAGTAAAGCTTTCTTT.

CDR3 coding DNA: TGTGCCAGCAGTTTGAGTCGAAGGGGTTACGAGCAGTACTTC. Residues: CASSLSRRGYEQYF. The gene calls are TRBV28 and TRBJ2-7, with a weak D call TRBD1 (5 bases). This CDR3 region has 14 residues. CDR1 MDHEN and CDR2 SYDVKM come from the germline V gene. Trimming cost V 3 bases and J 4 bases, with 13 bases left between them.

V and J are TRBV12-5 and TRBJ2-3; no clear D gene. The germline gives CDR1 LGHNT, CDR2 FRNRAP. CDR3 length: 14 amino acids. The V end lost 5 bases, the J end lost 1 base, and 10 bases lay between the germline ends. The CDR3 is CASGVGHGTDTQYF. Written as DNA, the CDR3 is TGTGCTAGTGGTGTCGGGCACGGCACAGATACGCAGTATTTT.